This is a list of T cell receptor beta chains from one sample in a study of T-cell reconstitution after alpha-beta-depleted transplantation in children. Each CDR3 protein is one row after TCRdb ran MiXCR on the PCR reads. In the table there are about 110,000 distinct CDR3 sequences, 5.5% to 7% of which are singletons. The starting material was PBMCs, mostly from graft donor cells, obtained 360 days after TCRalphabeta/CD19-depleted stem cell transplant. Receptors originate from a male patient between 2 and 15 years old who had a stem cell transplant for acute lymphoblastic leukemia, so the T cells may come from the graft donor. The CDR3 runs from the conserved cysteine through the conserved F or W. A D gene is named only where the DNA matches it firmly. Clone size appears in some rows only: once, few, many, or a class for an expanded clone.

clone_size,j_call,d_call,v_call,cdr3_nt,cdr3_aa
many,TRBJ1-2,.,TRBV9,TGTGCCAGCAGCGTAGCTGGCAGGTTCCATGGCTACACCTTC,CASSVAGRFHGYTF
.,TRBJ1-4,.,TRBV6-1,TGTGCCAGCAGTGATTTACTTCTCAAGGGGGGTGCACTGTTTTTT,CASSDLLLKGGALFF
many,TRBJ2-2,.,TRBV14,TGTGCCAGCAGCCAAGAGGATAACGGGGAGCTGTTTTTT,CASSQEDNGELFF
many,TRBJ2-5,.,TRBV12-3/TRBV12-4,TGTGCCAGCAGTTTAGGGTCTAGCCTGTACTTC,CASSLGSSLYF
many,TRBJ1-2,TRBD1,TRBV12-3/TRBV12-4,TGTGCCAGCTGCACGACAGGGAGAGGCTACACCTTC,CASCTTGRGYTF
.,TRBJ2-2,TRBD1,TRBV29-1,TGCAGCGTTGTAGGGGGCCACGGGGAGCTGTTTTTT,CSVVGGHGELFF
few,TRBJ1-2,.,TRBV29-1,TGCAGCGTTTTAAGTCAATCCTATGGCTACACCTTC,CSVLSQSYGYTF
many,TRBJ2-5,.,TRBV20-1,TGCAGTGCTAGAGGGGGTTACCAAGAGACCCAGTACTTC,CSARGGYQETQYF
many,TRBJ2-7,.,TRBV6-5,TGTGCCACCGGTGGAGATTACGAGCAGTACTTC,CATGGDYEQYF
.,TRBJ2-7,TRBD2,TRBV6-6,TGTGCCAGCAGCACTAGCGGGCGCGAGCAGTACTTC,CASSTSGREQYF
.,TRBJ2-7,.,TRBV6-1,TGTGCCAGCAGACCCGACAGGAGACCCTACGAGCAGTACTTC,CASRPDRRPYEQYF
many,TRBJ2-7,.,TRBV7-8,TGTGCCAGCAGCTTAGAAAACAGGGACTACGAGCAGTACTTC,CASSLENRDYEQYF
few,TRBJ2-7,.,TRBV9,TGTGCCAGCAGCGTAGGAGGGTCCATCACCTACGAGCAGTACTTC,CASSVGGSITYEQYF
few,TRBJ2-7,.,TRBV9,TGTGCCAGCAGCCTGGAAGGGTGGGACGACGAGCAGTACTTC,CASSLEGWDDEQYF
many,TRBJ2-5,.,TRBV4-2,TGTGCCAGCAGCCAAGATTGGCGGGGGCCAGAGACCCAGTACTTC,CASSQDWRGPETQYF
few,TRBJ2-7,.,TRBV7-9,TGTGCCAGCACCTCCGGGGGATCCTACGAGCAGTACTTC,CASTSGGSYEQYF
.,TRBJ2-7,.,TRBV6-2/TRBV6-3,TGTGCCAGCAGTCCTCGGCGGGACGAGCAGTACTTC,CASSPRRDEQYF
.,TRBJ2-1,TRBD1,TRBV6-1,TGTGCCAGCAGACCATTGACAGGGGTCCTTGTTAACAATGAGCAGTTCTTC,CASRPLTGVLVNNEQFF
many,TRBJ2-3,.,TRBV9,TGTGCCAGCAGCGTAGAGGACGATACGCAGTATTTT,CASSVEDDTQYF
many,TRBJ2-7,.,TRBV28,TGTGCCAGCAGTTCCCTTCGGCGGGGCGAGCAGTACTTC,CASSSLRRGEQYF
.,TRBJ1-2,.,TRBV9,TGTGCCAGCACCGCCCCGGGAGCGGGCTACACCTTC,CASTAPGAGYTF
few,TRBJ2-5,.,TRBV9,TGTGCCAGCAGCGTTCGAAGTACAGAGACCCAGTACTTC,CASSVRSTETQYF
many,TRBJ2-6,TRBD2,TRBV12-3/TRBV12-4,TGTGCCAGCAGTTTAGCGCTACTAGCGGGAGGTACATTGGGCCTTTCTGGGGCCAACGTCCTGACTTTC,CASSLALLAGGTLGLSGANVLTF
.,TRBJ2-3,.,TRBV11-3,TGTGCCAGCAGCTCGTCCCTCGCGGGCGGAACGATTGATACGCAGTATTTT,CASSSSLAGGTIDTQYF
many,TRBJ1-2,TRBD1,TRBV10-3,TGTGCCATCAACGGACAGGGAGATGGCTACACCTTC,CAINGQGDGYTF
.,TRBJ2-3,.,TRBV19,TGTGCCAGTAGTATCCAACTAGAGCAGTATTTT,CASSIQLEQYF
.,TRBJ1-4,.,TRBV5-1,TGCGCCAGCAGCTTGGGCCGGGGGTCTAATGAAAAACTGTTTTTT,CASSLGRGSNEKLFF
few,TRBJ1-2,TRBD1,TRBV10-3,TGTGCCATCAGTTACAGGGGGTGGGACTATGGCTACACCTTC,CAISYRGWDYGYTF
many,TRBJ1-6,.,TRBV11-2,TGTGCCAGCAGCCCCTACACCCCTCTCACGTATTCACCCCTCCACTTT,CASSPYTPLTYSPLHF
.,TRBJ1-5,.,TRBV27,TGTGCCACATCGGACGGGACTCATCAGCCCCAGCATTTT,CATSDGTHQPQHF
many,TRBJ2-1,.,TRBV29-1,TGCAGCGTTGAAGTGGGAGGGGGCGGAGGGCAGTTCTTC,CSVEVGGGGGQFF
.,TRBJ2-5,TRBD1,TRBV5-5,TGTGCCAGCAGCCCCACAGGGGAGGAGACCCAGTACTTC,CASSPTGEETQYF
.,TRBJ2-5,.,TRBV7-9,TGTGCCAGCAGTCCCGTTACGAGAGGAGAGACCCAGTACTTC,CASSPVTRGETQYF
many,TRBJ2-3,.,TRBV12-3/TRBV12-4,TGTGCCAGCAGTCCTCACGCGGCCAGGGAGACAGATACGCAGTATTTT,CASSPHAARETDTQYF
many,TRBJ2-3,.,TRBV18,TGTGCCAGCTCACCACCGTGGGCCTCCCAGGGATACGGTACGCAGTATTTT,CASSPPWASQGYGTQYF
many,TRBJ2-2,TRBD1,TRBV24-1,TGTGCCACCAACGACAGGGTAACCGGGGAGCTGTTTTTT,CATNDRVTGELFF
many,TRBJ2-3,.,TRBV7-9,TGTGCCAGCAGCTCCCTTAGTACGACAGATACGCAGTATTTT,CASSSLSTTDTQYF
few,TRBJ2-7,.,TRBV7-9,TGTGCCAGCAGTACTAGCACCTACGAGCAGTACTTC,CASSTSTYEQYF
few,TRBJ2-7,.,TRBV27,TGTGCCAGCAGTTTCATCTACGAGCAGTACTTC,CASSFIYEQYF
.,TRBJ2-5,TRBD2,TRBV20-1,TGCAGTGCCCACCCTCACAGGGGTTGGAGCGGGAGGGCATCTGAGACCCAGTACTTC,CSAHPHRGWSGRASETQYF
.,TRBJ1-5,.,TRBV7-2,TGTGCCAGCAGCTTAGCGGGGAAGGGTAAGCCCCAGCATTTT,CASSLAGKGKPQHF
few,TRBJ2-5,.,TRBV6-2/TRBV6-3,TGTGCCAGCAGTTACGCAGGACGGACGGCTGAGACCCAGTACTTC,CASSYAGRTAETQYF
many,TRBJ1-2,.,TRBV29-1,TGCAGCGTTTTACCTCACAGATCCACGAGGAGCTACACCTTC,CSVLPHRSTRSYTF
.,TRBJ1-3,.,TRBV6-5,TGTGCCAGCAGGGAGGCCGGAGGCACCATATATTTT,CASREAGGTIYF
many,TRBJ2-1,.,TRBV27,TGTGCCACCGGGACGCCGATGTTCTTC,CATGTPMFF
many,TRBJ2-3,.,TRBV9,TGTGCCAGCAGCGGAAGCGGTCGTGAGGGAGATACGCAGTATTTT,CASSGSGREGDTQYF
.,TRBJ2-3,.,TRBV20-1,TGCTTTGGGGGCCTGGCAAAGGGCCTCAGAGGCACGCAGTATTTT,CFGGLAKGLRGTQYF
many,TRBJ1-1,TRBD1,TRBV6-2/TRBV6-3,TGTGCCAGCAAGAAACAGGGGAGCACTGAAGCTTTCTTT,CASKKQGSTEAFF
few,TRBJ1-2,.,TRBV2,TGTGCCATACCGACAGGATACCGTGGCTACACCTTC,CAIPTGYRGYTF
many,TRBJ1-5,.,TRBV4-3,TGCGCCAGCAGCCAAGATCCAGGAAGGGGTGGCAATCAGCCCCAGCATTTT,CASSQDPGRGGNQPQHF
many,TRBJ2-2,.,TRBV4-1,TGCGCCAGCAGCCAAGGGGAGCGGAACACCGGGGAGCTGTTTTTT,CASSQGERNTGELFF
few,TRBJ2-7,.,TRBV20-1,TGCAGTGCTAGTCATACCCACTCACCCAGAAATTACGAGCAGTACTTC,CSASHTHSPRNYEQYF
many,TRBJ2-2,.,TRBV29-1,TGCAGCGTTCCAGGGAGCACCGGGGAGCTGTTTTTT,CSVPGSTGELFF
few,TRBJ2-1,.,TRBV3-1,TGTGCCAGCAGCCAAGAGTGGACACTTTACAATGAGCAGTTCTTC,CASSQEWTLYNEQFF
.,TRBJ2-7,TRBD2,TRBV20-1,TGCAGTGCTAGAGATCCCGGACTAGCGGGAGTAATCTACGAGCAGTACTTC,CSARDPGLAGVIYEQYF